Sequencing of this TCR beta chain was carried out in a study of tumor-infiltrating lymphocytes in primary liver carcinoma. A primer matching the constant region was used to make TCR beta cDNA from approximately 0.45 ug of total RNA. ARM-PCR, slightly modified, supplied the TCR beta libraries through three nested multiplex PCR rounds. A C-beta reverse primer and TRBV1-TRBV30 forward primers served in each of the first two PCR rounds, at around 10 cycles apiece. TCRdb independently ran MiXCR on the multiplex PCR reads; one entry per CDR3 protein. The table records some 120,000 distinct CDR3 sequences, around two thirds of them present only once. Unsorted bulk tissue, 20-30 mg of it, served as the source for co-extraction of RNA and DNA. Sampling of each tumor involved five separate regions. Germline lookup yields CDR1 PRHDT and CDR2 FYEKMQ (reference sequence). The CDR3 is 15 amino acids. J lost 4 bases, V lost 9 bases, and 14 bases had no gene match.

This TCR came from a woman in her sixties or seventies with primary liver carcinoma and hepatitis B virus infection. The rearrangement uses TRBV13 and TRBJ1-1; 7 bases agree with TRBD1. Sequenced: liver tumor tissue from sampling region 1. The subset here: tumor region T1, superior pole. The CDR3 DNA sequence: TGTGCCAGTAGCCCTAGAGGGACAGTTTCCACTGAAGCTTTCTTT. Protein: CASSPRGTVSTEAFF.